Sequencing of this TCR beta chain was carried out in a study of cytomegalovirus exposure and HLA in healthy donors. Broader study findings: It was only CMV serostatus that was available as immune exposure information. A further, later analysis showed that HLA-associated TCR beta chains (compared with equally common others) were more clonally expanded.

A word on this clone: Its antigen is as yet unknown.

Primers: 60 Vbeta forward and 13 Jbeta reverse. The authors' processing: Later, an analysis found about 80 million unique TCR beta chains, and 8.5 million to 12 million of these were shared. The method was immunoSEQ multiplex PCR; TCRdb's version includes in-frame clones alone and lacks a portion of them. V and J calls and clone size are given by that table; D and trimming were obtained from the DNA. The sample consists of approximately 100,000 clones, roughly 88% of them appearing once. The germline V gene has CDR1 KGHSH and CDR2 LQKENI. This CDR3 has 14 amino acids. The V end was cut by 3 bases, the J end by 3 bases, with 12 bases between.

Sequencing used PBMCs. This sequence originates from a woman under 30 in good health and CMV-seronegative. The chain employs TRBV18 and TRBJ2-7; maybe TRBD1 (6 bases). The CDR3 protein is CASSPSTGHYEQYF. CDR3 DNA sequence: TGTGCCAGCTCACCCTCCACAGGGCACTACGAGCAGTACTTC.